This TCR beta chain was recorded in a study of CD8 T cells in ankylosing spondylitis. This clonotype was observed many times. Its antigen remains unknown. Quantitative barcoded 5'-RACE was used to prepare TCR beta libraries. TCRdb independently ran MiXCR on the 5' RACE reads; one entry per CDR3 protein. Seen here are about 130,000 distinct CDR3 sequences, about 7% observed once, and the top ten hold 12%. Study results and caveats: Within matched ankylosing spondylitis synovial fluid, disease-linked clones were reportedly significantly enriched.

The length of the CDR3 is 18 residues. V was clipped by 3 bases and J by 1 base, with 19 bases between them. The sequenced material came from blood, either unsorted or a sorted T cell fraction (not recorded which). The V and J genes are TRBV12-3 or TRBV12-4 and TRBJ1-5; D may be TRBD1 (6 bases). The clonotype originates from a male donor with ankylosing spondylitis or in good health (not recorded which). Here the CDR3 DNA reads TGTGCCAGCAGTTTGTCGGGGGCGCTTCCCTACAGCAATCAGCCCCAGCATTTT. Encoded protein: CASSLSGALPYSNQPQHF.